Described below is a single T cell receptor beta chain sequence and its context. Its antigen is unidentified. The data are from a study of CD8+ T cells in alopecia areata. About the study: For 6 to 18 months, tofacitinib was taken, and 6 months off drug followed. Study-level results: Compared with normal scalp, lesional scalp had higher clonality and more expanded CD8+ clones.

Following RNA extraction, reverse transcription yielded cDNA that acted as the sequencing template. The protocol was immunoSEQ multiplex PCR, while the TCRdb copy is restricted to in-frame clones and leaves out a portion. The sample shows about 150,000 clones, 87% of them seen only once. Researchers gathered lesional scalp punch biopsies and peripheral blood from patients with alopecia areata. The CDR3 extends over 14 amino acids. V lost 4 bases and J lost 5; bases outside the gene matches: 8. CDR1 and CDR2 from the germline V gene are MGHRA and YSYEKL. The chain combines TRBV4-1 with TRBJ2-7; 7 bases fit TRBD1. Sequences were derived from CD8+ T cells sorted from blood, sampled at week 0. The clonotype originates from a human donor with alopecia areata. CDR3 DNA: TGCGCCAGCAGCCCCTCGGGACAGCCTGACGAGCAGTACTTC. Residues: CASSPSGQPDEQYF.